This TCR beta chain appears in the sequencing data of a study of CD4 T cells in relation to SARS-CoV-2 and coronaviruses. Study background: Controls used an HIV-1 Nef peptide pool or no peptide.

Generated by immunoSEQ multiplex PCR, the TCRdb table keeps only in-frame clones and is missing some. The data hold about 19,000 clones, with 70% to 85% observed a single time. This clone has only a few counts. Its specificity is unknown. Per the germline V gene, CDR1 is SGHTA and CDR2 is FQGNSA. The CDR3 is 14 amino acids. Trimming took 5 bases from V and 5 from J, leaving 13 bases between them. CD4+ T cells from unexposed donors were obtained before the COVID-19 pandemic (2011-2018). CD4+ T cells were isolated from the cells after nine to eleven days of culture. Unexposed-donor CD4+ T cells were probed with SARS-CoV-2 S/N and four cold-coronavirus spikes, cells permitting.

Specimen: CD4+ T cells from PBMCs, cultured in vitro. The source of this sequence is a human donor in good health. This rearrangement joins TRBV7-2 to TRBJ2-1, with D unresolved. CDR3 loop: CASSLLTRNNEQFF. The CDR3 DNA sequence: TGTGCCAGCAGCCTTTTGACCCGAAACAATGAGCAGTTCTTC.